This T cell receptor beta chain came from a study of prognosis after radiotherapy for stage I lung cancer. About the study: Seven patients had squamous cell carcinoma and eleven to twelve had adenocarcinoma.

With two-round multiplex PCR, TCR beta CDR3 sequences were amplified from genomic DNA. Gene-specific TRBV and TRBJ primers were used in PCR round one. TCRdb re-called the multiplex PCR reads through MiXCR, storing one row per CDR3 protein. The table has some 19,000 distinct CDR3 sequences, roughly 53% seen once. CDR1 and CDR2 (germline): SGHAT, FQNNGV. The CDR3 runs 13 residues. The ends were cut back, 4 bases at V and 3 bases at J, with 10 bases in the middle. This clonotype was recorded at least ten times. Its specificity is unknown. Study conclusions and caveats: Tumor specificity of the expanded TCR clones was not determined.

This sequence joins TRBV11-2 and TRBJ2-7; D ambiguous. This clonotype was obtained from a donor over 45 with non-small cell lung cancer. This specimen consisted of PBMCs, obtained before or after stereotactic body radiation therapy (not recorded which). The CDR3 sequence is CASSSSFDYEQYF. CDR3 nucleotide sequence: TGTGCCAGCAGCTCGAGCTTTGACTACGAGCAGTACTTC.